This T cell receptor (beta chain) was identified during a study of blood T cell repertoires in COVID-19. V lost 1 base and J 3 bases, leaving 6 bases between the germline ends. The CDR3 loop spans 13 amino acids. The germline V gene encodes CDR1 SGHTA and CDR2 FQGNSA. Exposed enrollees encountered a COVID-19 case at some point within 2 weeks before study entry. Using immunoSEQ multiplex PCR, the repertoire was profiled, and TCRdb retains in-frame clones only, with some absent. The data show some 320,000 clones, roughly 90% seen once. The chain couples TRBV7-2 to TRBJ1-1; D unresolved. This TCR was sampled from a woman aged 30 to 39 who had been exposed to COVID-19. Sequencing was carried out using PBMCs or T cells enriched from blood (not recorded which). This CDR3 is CASSLGRYTEAFF. CDR3 in DNA: TGTGCCAGCAGCTTAGGGCGGTACACTGAAGCTTTCTTT.